These 15 T cell receptor beta chains came from one sample sequenced in a study of human T cells and chemical hapten exposure. TCRdb itself ran the RACE reads through MiXCR, one entry per CDR3 protein. The sample lists about 120,000 distinct CDR3 sequences; roughly 13% were seen once. Regarding time point: patch test 1, 2 weeks after DPC sensitization. The sample's treatment: therapeutic diphenylcyclopropenone sensitization with weekly scalp DPC. Sequenced here: whole blood, sampled in connection with sensitization to the hapten diphenylcyclopropenone (DPC). The source is a man aged 18-30 years with alopecia areata. Some clones in this sample may be carry-over from other donors' samples.

This clonotype was detected a few times. The gene calls are TRBV18 and TRBJ1-4, with D possibly being TRBD1 (5 bases). Germline CDR1 is KGHSH and CDR2 is LQKENI. The CDR3 sequence is 13 residues long. Trimming took 10 bases from V and 7 from J, leaving 16 bases between them. The chain's CDR3 is CATKPTGREKLFF. The CDR3 DNA reads as TGTGCCACCAAGCCTACGGGGCGTGAAAAACTGTTTTTT.

The gene calls are TRBV5-1 and TRBJ2-5; 9 bases are shared with TRBD2. Trimming at V came to 0 bases and at J to 2 bases, leaving 5 bases not matched to a gene. Germline values: CDR1 SGHRS, CDR2 YFSETQ. The CDR3 is 16 residues long. The CDR3 region has the DNA TGCGCCAGCAGCTTGGCTTTCAGCGGGGGGCAAGAGACCCAGTACTTC. Translated: CASSLAFSGGQETQYF.

This clonotype was counted only a few times. The chain employs TRBV5-1 and TRBJ1-6; D is unclear. Germline loops: CDR1 SGHRS, CDR2 YFSETQ. The V gene lost 4 bases and the J gene lost 8 bases, with 16 bases spanning the gap. The CDR3 totals 15 residues. CDR3 DNA: TGCGCCAGCAGCGAACTGTCCCGAACGGATTCACCCCTCCACTTT. Its translation: CASSELSRTDSPLHF.

J is TRBJ2-1 and V is TRBV4-1; D remains ambiguous. Per germline, CDR1 MGHRA and CDR2 YSYEKL. This CDR3 region has 11 residues. V dropped 1 base and J dropped 7 bases, with 2 bases sitting between them. Here the CDR3 reads CASSQANEQFF. The DNA for the CDR3 is TGCGCCAGCAGCCAAGCAAATGAGCAGTTCTTC.

The chain links TRBV27 to TRBJ2-7, with 7 bases identical to TRBD2. The V gene's germline CDR1 is MNHEY and CDR2 SMNVEV (reference sequence). J gave up 8 bases and V 5 bases, and 12 bases lay outside the gene matches. The CDR3 runs to 14 residues. The CDR3 loop reads CASSSASGPRQQYF. The CDR3 nucleotides are TGTGCCAGCAGTAGCGCTAGCGGCCCCCGGCAGCAGTACTTC.

The table lists this clonotype with a few counts. This chain uses TRBV9 with TRBJ2-7, with 9 bases identical to TRBD1. The CDR3 consists of 14 residues. J lost 5 bases, V lost 4 bases, and 7 bases had no gene match. Germline V gene sequence: CDR1 SGDLS, CDR2 YYNGEE. The CDR3 sequence is CASSKITGGDEQYF. As DNA, the CDR3 is TGTGCCAGCAGCAAAATCACAGGGGGCGACGAGCAGTACTTC.

This clonotype has a single count. This rearrangement joins TRBV28 to TRBJ2-7; 10 bases are shared with TRBD2. The CDR3 has 15 amino acids. V was clipped by 7 bases and J by 0 bases; unmatched bases: 6. The germline V gene encodes CDR1 MDHEN and CDR2 SYDVKM. The CDR3 is CASTVAGGSSYEQYF. CDR3 bases: TGTGCCAGCACGGTAGCGGGGGGCTCCTCCTACGAGCAGTACTTC.

This clonotype appeared many times. This chain uses TRBV9 with TRBJ2-6; D not resolved. The CDR3 has 11 amino acids. CDR1 is SGDLS, CDR2 YYNGEE, per germline. The DNA of the CDR3 is TGTGCAAGCTCTGGGGCCAACGTCCTGACTTTC. Protein product: CASSGANVLTF.

The sample holds a few counts of this clonotype. V gene TRBV20-1 combines with J gene TRBJ1-5; 9 bases are shared with TRBD1. Trimming cost V 0 bases and J 5 bases; bases outside gene matches: 5. Looked up from germline, CDR1 is DFQATT and CDR2 is SNEGSKA (reference sequence). There are 15 residues in the CDR3. CDR3 nucleotide sequence: TGCAGTGCTAGAGATTGGGGACAGGGCGATCAGCCCCAGCATTTT. Residues: CSARDWGQGDQPQHF.

This clonotype occurred many times. The chain recombines TRBV5-1 with TRBJ2-5; weak D call: TRBD1 (6 bases). Germline V gives CDR1 SGHRS, CDR2 YFSETQ. The CDR3 is 13 amino acids. Trimming took 1 base from V and 2 from J, leaving 6 bases between them. The CDR3 region has the DNA TGCGCCAGCAGCTTGCAGGGGCAAGAGACCCAGTACTTC. This sequence encodes CASSLQGQETQYF.

The chain joins TRBV7-2 to TRBJ1-5, with D maybe TRBD1 (6 bases). V lost 6 bases and J lost 5, with 17 bases in between. The germline V gene encodes CDR1 SGHTA and CDR2 FQGNSA. The CDR3 runs to 15 residues. The CDR3 nucleotides read TGTGCCAGCAGTCAAACAGGGTATTTTGATCAGCCCCAGCATTTT. It encodes CASSQTGYFDQPQHF.

The V call is TRBV7-3, the J call TRBJ1-2, with TRBD1 matching 12 bases. This CDR3 spans 16 amino acids. V was pared by 4 bases and J by 3 bases, with 6 bases of the junction left unmatched. Germline lookup yields CDR1 SGHTA and CDR2 FQGTGA. Here the CDR3 DNA reads TGTGCCAGCAGCTCCCGGGGGACAGGGGGCGACTATGGCTACACCTTC. It encodes CASSSRGTGGDYGYTF.

The chain links TRBV6-6 to TRBJ1-5; D is ambiguous. Germline V gives CDR1 MNHNY, CDR2 SVGAGI (reference sequence). The CDR3 runs 16 residues. The germline V and J ends were trimmed by 6 bases and 4 bases, with 19 bases remaining between them. The CDR3 sequence: CASRKQNSGLNQPQHF. CDR3 DNA sequence: TGTGCCAGCAGAAAGCAGAACAGTGGACTAAATCAGCCCCAGCATTTT.

This chain connects TRBV6-5 to TRBJ2-1; 8 bases fit TRBD1. This CDR3 has 14 residues. The trim removed 2 bases at V and 13 bases at J, leaving 10 bases unmatched. Germline V gene sequence: CDR1 MNHEY, CDR2 SVGAGI. CDR3 in DNA: TGTGCCAGCAGTTACGGGGTAGGACAGGGAGTTCAGTTCTTC. As protein: CASSYGVGQGVQFF.

The chain is built from TRBV4-1 and TRBJ2-2; weak D call: TRBD1 (6 bases). Per the germline V gene, CDR1 is MGHRA and CDR2 is YSYEKL. V shed 4 bases and J shed 5 bases, with 11 bases lying between them. The CDR3 consists of 14 residues. DNA for the CDR3: TGCGCCAGCAGCCGAAGACAGGAAACCGGGGAGCTGTTTTTT. Protein product: CASSRRQETGELFF.